This entry describes one T cell receptor beta chain. The antigen is undetermined. Germline V gene sequence: CDR1 GTSNPN, CDR2 SVGIG (reference sequence). This CDR3 spans 13 amino acids. The V and J ends lost 4 bases and 6 bases respectively, with 15 bases between them. The sample is drawn from a study of T cell responses to AZD1222 COVID-19 vaccine. Turning to the study itself: Second-dose intervals of approximately 4 or approximately 12 weeks were pooled. General study results and limits: Seropositive status at baseline applied to only 6 or 7 AZD1222 recipients. Repertoire sampling was restricted to post-peak T cell response timepoints.

TCRdb keeps only in-frame clones here, not all; method: immunoSEQ multiplex PCR. This table has about 110,000 clones, roughly 87% appearing once. This chain joins TRBV30 and TRBJ1-2, with a weak D call TRBD1 (5 bases). This TCR came from an adult in good health. The sequencing used peripheral blood, collected on day 0 of AZD1222 vaccination. This CDR3 is CAWNPTELNGYTF. DNA of the CDR3: TGTGCCTGGAACCCGACAGAACTAAATGGCTACACCTTC.